The entry below describes one TCR beta chain. The target of this receptor is not known. Base qualities are missing; no much larger clone stands one base away. The data were obtained in a study of blood T cell repertoires in COVID-19 (dated by TCRdb to 2018 to 2020). Looking at the study overall: The collaborator samples originated in the United States, Italy and Spain and spanned the acute and convalescent phases of COVID-19. The material from the prospective study consisted of cDNA or gDNA derived from T cells, B-cell-depleted T cells, or PBMCs. The dataset comprised deeply sampled blood TCRbeta repertoires from subjects exposed to, actively infected with, or recovered from COVID-19. The repertoires were made available in a free public database intended to serve as a resource for research on the immune response to SARS-CoV-2. The samples were drawn from two sources: the first 160 participants of the ongoing ImmuneRACE study, and about 1,300 subjects contributed by 6 global collaborators. A de-identified subject ID, COVID-19 status, age in years and sex were almost always included in the sample metadata. HLA class I and class II types, where available, came from metadata supplied by the sample provider rather than from assay-based typing.

Collaborating institutions collected whole blood in K2EDTA tubes following their own protocols. For TCRbeta analysis, collaborators shipped samples in one of three forms: frozen whole blood, isolated PBMCs, or DNA extracted from either of those sample types. TCRbeta CDR3 regions were amplified from genomic DNA by means of the immunoSEQ Assay, a bias-controlled multiplex PCR. As for how the authors treated the data: Nucleated cell counts per sample were estimated from amplification of reference gene primers within the assay. To quantify the absolute abundance of each unique TCRbeta CDR3 rearrangement, sequence reads were collapsed and filtered. For each sample, productive Simpson clonality was calculated by taking the square root of Simpson's diversity index across productive rearrangements. TCRdb took over this immuneACCESS table, retaining in-frame rearrangements with V and J assigned. Such tables are incomplete; in checked studies, under half of the missing clones stem from an unresolved V gene, and the remainder is unexplained. D and trimming were read from the DNA, whereas the V and J calls and clone size are those reported in that table. In all, the sample holds tens of thousands of clones, and 76% of those were seen once. Jointly, the top ten make up approximately 9% of the sample.

What the work shows at the level of the full study, not this receptor alone: The quantity of clinical and demographic metadata differed by source and by participant and was supplied without curation.

Material: peripheral blood. This sequence originates from a man between 65 and 85 years old with active or convalescent COVID-19.

The DNA reads TGCGCCAGCAGTGAGGCTAGCGGGGGTTCAAGGGGCATTCAGTACTTC. Its amino acids are CASSEASGGSRGIQYF. The sequence joins TRBV10-1 to TRBJ2-4; the central 10 bases match TRBD2. V lost 2 bases and J lost 9 bases, and the count of bases not matched to a germline gene is 10. Reading the germline V gene (reference sequence) gives CDR1 WNHNN and CDR2 SYGVQD. Measured from the cysteine to the phenylalanine, the CDR3 is 16 residues long. Only the CDR3 portion is preserved as DNA: 48 bases, with reading frame beginning at the first base.